This T cell receptor (beta chain) came from a study of patients and donors after allogeneic stem cell transplantation. TCRdb analysed the RT-PCR reads with MiXCR anew, one entry per CDR3 protein. The sample records 200,000 to 250,000 distinct CDR3 sequences, 13% to 15% being singletons. This clonotype was picked up many times. The germline gives CDR1 SGHVS, CDR2 FNYEAQ. CDR3 size: 16 residues. V was clipped by 3 bases and J by 6 bases; unmatched bases: 10. The sample taken for sequencing was blood, either unsorted or a sorted T cell fraction (not recorded which). The TCR originated in a human donor who was either an allogeneic HSCT recipient or a stem cell or donor lymphocyte infusion donor (not recorded which). It is not recorded whose cells these are; they may come from a transplant donor. The chain uses TRBV7-6 and TRBJ2-1; 8 bases line up with TRBD2. This chain's CDR3 is CASSFSREGRANEQFF. Here the CDR3 DNA reads TGTGCCAGCAGCTTTTCCCGGGAGGGGAGGGCCAATGAGCAGTTCTTC.